This T cell receptor (beta chain) was profiled in a study of blood T cell repertoires in COVID-19. For the study at large: The study drew acute and convalescent COVID-19 samples from the United States, Italy and Spain. Sources were T cells, B-cell-depleted T cells, or PBMCs; the material itself was cDNA or gDNA.

Methods used by the authors: Nucleated cell number was recorded as an estimate derived from reference gene primer amplification. Clones were sequenced by immunoSEQ multiplex PCR, and TCRdb holds only the in-frame ones, with some missing. The D gene and trimming were derived from the DNA, and the V and J assignments and clone size from that table. The data show fewer than 90,000 clones, about three quarters seen once. This CDR3 contains 15 residues. V lost 6 bases and J 8 bases, leaving 22 bases between the germline ends. CDR1 MNHEY and CDR2 SMNVEV come from the germline V gene (reference sequence). Sequencing was performed on peripheral blood. The receptor was isolated from a woman of 80 years or more with acute or convalescent COVID-19. V is TRBV27 and J is TRBJ1-2; no definite D call. The DNA for the CDR3 is TGTGCCAGCAGGGATCTAGAGTCGGGCCCGGGGGGCTACACCTTC. This gives the protein CASRDLESGPGGYTF.